Described below is a single TCR beta chain sequence and its context. Its antigen is unidentified. PCR was performed using 60 Vbeta and 13 Jbeta primers. Authors' data handling: An analysis performed later counted about 80 million unique TCR beta chains (roughly 11 million of them shared). Data came from immunoSEQ multiplex PCR; TCRdb stores just in-frame clones and leaves some out. V and J calls and clone size are given by that table; D and trimming were obtained from the DNA. Counted here are around 150,000 clones, 70% to 90% occurring once; the ten biggest clones make up roughly 0.5%. This sample stems from a study of cytomegalovirus exposure and HLA in healthy donors. About the research overall: Earlier, some 170 million T cells were analyzed, and about 100 million unique TCR beta sequences were found among them. Study results and limitations: In a later analysis, parvovirus B19, influenza, CMV and Epstein-Barr virus appeared linked to several top co-occurrence clusters. Researchers reported in a later analysis that a missense DCLRE1C variant was tied to TCR beta V- and J-gene trimming.

The CDR3 extends over 16 amino acids. Germline V gene lookup returns CDR1 WNHNN and CDR2 SYGVQD (reference sequence). V was clipped by 5 bases and J by 5 bases; unmatched bases: 7. Source material: PBMCs. The sequence came from a woman between 40 and 55 years old in good health and CMV-seronegative. The chain is built from TRBV10-1 and TRBJ2-5, with 14 bases aligning to TRBD2. The CDR3 loop is CASSPGTSGSGETQYF. The CDR3 DNA sequence: TGCGCCAGCAGTCCTGGGACTAGCGGGAGTGGGGAGACCCAGTACTTC.